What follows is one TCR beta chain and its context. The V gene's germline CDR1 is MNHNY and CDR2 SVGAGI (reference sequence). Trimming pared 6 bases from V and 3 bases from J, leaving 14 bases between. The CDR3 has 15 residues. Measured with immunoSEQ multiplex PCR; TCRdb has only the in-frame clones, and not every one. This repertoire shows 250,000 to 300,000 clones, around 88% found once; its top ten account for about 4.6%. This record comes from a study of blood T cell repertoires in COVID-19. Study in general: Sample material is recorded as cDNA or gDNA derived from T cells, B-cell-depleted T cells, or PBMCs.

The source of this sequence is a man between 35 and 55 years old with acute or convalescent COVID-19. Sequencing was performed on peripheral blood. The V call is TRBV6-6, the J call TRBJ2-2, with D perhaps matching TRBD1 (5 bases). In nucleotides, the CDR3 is TGTGCCAGCAGGACAGAAAAGGGGTACACCGGGGAGCTGTTTTTT. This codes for CASRTEKGYTGELFF.